The clone carrying this TCR beta chain was counted a few times. Each CDR3 protein gets one entry after TCRdb re-called the RT-PCR reads with MiXCR. The sample consists of hundreds of thousands of distinct CDR3 sequences, around 14% of them appearing once. Trimming took off 2 bases at V and 4 bases at J, with 7 bases between the two ends. Germline assignment: CDR1 SEHNR and CDR2 FQNEAQ (reference sequence). This CDR3 comprises 13 residues. Sample: memory CD4+ T cells from blood. V gene TRBV7-9 combines with J gene TRBJ2-3; no clear D gene. This receptor was identified in a female donor in good health, serving as a healthy control. In DNA form, the CDR3 reads TGTGCCAGCAGCTTAAGTTTTGCAGATACGCAGTATTTT. This gives the protein CASSLSFADTQYF.